The clone carrying this T cell receptor beta chain was counted many times. No antigen is known for it. This sample was taken from a study of T cells in Graves' hyperthyroidism and ophthalmopathy. Study-wide findings and caveats: Ophthalmopathy prediction by the model preceded onset by a median about 6.8 months.

The CDR3 length is 18 residues. CDR1 is LGHDT and CDR2 is YNNKEL in the germline V gene (reference sequence). V dropped 0 bases and J dropped 2; count of bases not matched to a gene: 12. The source material, RNA transcripts, was used to amplify TCR beta CDR3 regions. An initial round of RT-PCR targeting the TCR CDR3 relied on the HTBI primer set. TCRdb reprocessed the multiplex PCR reads with MiXCR, giving one entry per CDR3 protein. Of about 700,000 distinct CDR3 sequences listed, around 15% were seen once; the top ten hold 9.5% to 13%. Sequencing input: blood. This clonotype was obtained from a woman younger than 30 with Graves' hyperthyroidism. This chain joins TRBV3-1 and TRBJ2-7; 8 bases line up with TRBD2. In DNA form, the CDR3 reads TGTGCCAGCAGCCAAGATAGGCAGCGGGGGAAGTCAGCCTACGAGCAGTACTTC. Protein product: CASSQDRQRGKSAYEQYF.